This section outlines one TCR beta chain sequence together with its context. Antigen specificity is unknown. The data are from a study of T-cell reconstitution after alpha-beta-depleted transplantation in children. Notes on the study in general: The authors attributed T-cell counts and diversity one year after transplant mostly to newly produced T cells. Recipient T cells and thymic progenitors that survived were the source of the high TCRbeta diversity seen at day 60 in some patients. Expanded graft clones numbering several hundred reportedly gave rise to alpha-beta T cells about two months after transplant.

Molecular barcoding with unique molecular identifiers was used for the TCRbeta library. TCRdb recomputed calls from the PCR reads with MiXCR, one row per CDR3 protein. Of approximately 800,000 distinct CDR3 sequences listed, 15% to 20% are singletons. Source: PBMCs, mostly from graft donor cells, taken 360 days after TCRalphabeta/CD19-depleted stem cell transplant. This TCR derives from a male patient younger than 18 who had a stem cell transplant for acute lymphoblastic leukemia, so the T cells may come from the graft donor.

As DNA, the CDR3 is TGTGCCAGCAGTTTAGCCTACGGGGTGTACGAGCAGTACTTC. It specifies CASSLAYGVYEQYF. V gene TRBV27 combines with J gene TRBJ2-7; tentative D call: TRBD2 (5 bases). The germline V gene encodes CDR1 MNHEY and CDR2 SMNVEV (reference sequence). V was shortened by 2 bases and J by 4 bases, with 12 bases between the two germline ends. CDR3 length: 14 amino acids.